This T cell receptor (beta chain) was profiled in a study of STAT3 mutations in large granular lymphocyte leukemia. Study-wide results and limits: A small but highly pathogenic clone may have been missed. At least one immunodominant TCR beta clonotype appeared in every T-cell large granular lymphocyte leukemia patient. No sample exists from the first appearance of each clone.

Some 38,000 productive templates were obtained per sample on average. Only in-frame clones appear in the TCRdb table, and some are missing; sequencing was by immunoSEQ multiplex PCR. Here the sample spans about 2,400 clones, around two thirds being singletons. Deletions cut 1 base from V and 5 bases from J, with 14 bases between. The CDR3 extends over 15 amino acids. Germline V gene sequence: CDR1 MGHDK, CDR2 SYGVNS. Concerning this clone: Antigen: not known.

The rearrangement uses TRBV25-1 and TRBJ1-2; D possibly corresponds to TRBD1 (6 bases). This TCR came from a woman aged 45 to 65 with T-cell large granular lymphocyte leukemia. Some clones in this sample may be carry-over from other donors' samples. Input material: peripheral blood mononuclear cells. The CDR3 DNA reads TGTGCCAGCAGTGAATGGACAGCCGAAGTTTATGGCTACACCTTC. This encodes CASSEWTAEVYGYTF.